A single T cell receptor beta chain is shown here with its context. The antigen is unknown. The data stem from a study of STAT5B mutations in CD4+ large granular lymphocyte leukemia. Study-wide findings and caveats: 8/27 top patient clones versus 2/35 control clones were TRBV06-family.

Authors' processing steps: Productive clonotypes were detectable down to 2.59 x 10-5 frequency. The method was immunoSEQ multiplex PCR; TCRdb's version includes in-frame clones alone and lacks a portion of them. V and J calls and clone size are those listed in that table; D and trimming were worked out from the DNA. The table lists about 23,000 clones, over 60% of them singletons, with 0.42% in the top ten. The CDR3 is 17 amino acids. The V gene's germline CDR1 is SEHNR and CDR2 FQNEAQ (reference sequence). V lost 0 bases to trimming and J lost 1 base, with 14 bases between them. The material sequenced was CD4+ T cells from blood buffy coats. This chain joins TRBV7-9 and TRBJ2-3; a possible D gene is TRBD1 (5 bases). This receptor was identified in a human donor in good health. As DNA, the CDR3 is TGTGCCAGCAGCTTAGCGGGGCAGGGTTATGGCACAGATACGCAGTATTTT. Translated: CASSLAGQGYGTDTQYF.